This T cell receptor beta chain was observed in a study of beta chain features in type 1 diabetes. All of the isolated RNA was reverse transcribed, so expressed TCRB transcripts were sequenced. Data came from immunoSEQ multiplex PCR; TCRdb stores just in-frame clones and leaves some out. The table shows about 740,000 clones, with under 15% occurring only once. Study-level findings and limits: HLA effects on TCRB rearrangement stayed unresolved here. The similarity of naive, central memory and Treg TCRB repertoires appeared greater among patients than among healthy donors. The study found moderately but significantly shorter TCRB CDR3s in all four CD4+ subsets of Type 1 diabetes patients. Short templates might get an advantage during PCR, and this would be equal in patients and controls.

In its sample, this clone was seen a few times. Its specificity is not known. There are 15 residues in the CDR3. Trimming took 2 bases from V and 5 from J; bases not matched to a gene: 5. Germline V gene data show CDR1 as LNHDA and CDR2 as SQIVND (reference sequence). This sequence was found in a man in his late teens or twenties with type 1 diabetes. Sequencing used naive CD4+ T cells from blood. The chain has TRBV19 and TRBJ1-4, with 7 positions matching TRBD1. The DNA of the CDR3 is TGTGCCAGTAGTATATGGGGACAGAAGAATGAAAAACTGTTTTTT. Translated: CASSIWGQKNEKLFF.